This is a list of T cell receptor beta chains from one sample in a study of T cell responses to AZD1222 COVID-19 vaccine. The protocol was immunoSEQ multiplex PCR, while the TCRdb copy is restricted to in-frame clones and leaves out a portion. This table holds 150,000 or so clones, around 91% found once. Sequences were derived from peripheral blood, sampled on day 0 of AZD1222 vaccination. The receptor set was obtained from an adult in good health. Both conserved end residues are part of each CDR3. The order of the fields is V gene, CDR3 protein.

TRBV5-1	CASSLSDGPYQETQYF
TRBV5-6	CASSLVATNEKLFF
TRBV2	CASKPDPFESEQYF
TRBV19	CASSIAGHTPLRGYTF
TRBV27	CASSLTVSNYGYTF
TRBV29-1	CSVERQGPCTDTQYF
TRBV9	CASSAGGSYNEQFF
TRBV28	CASSFPELAGGPNEQFF
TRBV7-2	CASSLQGPIPYEQYF
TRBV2	CASSELWGNQPQHF
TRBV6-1	CASSEGNQPQHF
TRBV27	CASRIGQGGEKLFF
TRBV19	CASRNTGVYEQYF
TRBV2	CASSEIRLAGARDEQFF
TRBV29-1	CSAPWGGQETQYF
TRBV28	CASTTPMGVQEVGEQFF
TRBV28	CASMWGSGTGNYEQYF
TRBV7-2	CASSSRRPQETQYF
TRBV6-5	CASRVDGVYEQYF
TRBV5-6	CASSSRDARYNEQFF
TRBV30	CAWGGQERSPLHF
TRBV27	CASSWGRTQYF
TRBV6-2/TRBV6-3	CASSPTGLAGPDTQYF
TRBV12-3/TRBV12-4	CASSLIRYEQYF
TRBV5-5	CASSRGDGQPQHF